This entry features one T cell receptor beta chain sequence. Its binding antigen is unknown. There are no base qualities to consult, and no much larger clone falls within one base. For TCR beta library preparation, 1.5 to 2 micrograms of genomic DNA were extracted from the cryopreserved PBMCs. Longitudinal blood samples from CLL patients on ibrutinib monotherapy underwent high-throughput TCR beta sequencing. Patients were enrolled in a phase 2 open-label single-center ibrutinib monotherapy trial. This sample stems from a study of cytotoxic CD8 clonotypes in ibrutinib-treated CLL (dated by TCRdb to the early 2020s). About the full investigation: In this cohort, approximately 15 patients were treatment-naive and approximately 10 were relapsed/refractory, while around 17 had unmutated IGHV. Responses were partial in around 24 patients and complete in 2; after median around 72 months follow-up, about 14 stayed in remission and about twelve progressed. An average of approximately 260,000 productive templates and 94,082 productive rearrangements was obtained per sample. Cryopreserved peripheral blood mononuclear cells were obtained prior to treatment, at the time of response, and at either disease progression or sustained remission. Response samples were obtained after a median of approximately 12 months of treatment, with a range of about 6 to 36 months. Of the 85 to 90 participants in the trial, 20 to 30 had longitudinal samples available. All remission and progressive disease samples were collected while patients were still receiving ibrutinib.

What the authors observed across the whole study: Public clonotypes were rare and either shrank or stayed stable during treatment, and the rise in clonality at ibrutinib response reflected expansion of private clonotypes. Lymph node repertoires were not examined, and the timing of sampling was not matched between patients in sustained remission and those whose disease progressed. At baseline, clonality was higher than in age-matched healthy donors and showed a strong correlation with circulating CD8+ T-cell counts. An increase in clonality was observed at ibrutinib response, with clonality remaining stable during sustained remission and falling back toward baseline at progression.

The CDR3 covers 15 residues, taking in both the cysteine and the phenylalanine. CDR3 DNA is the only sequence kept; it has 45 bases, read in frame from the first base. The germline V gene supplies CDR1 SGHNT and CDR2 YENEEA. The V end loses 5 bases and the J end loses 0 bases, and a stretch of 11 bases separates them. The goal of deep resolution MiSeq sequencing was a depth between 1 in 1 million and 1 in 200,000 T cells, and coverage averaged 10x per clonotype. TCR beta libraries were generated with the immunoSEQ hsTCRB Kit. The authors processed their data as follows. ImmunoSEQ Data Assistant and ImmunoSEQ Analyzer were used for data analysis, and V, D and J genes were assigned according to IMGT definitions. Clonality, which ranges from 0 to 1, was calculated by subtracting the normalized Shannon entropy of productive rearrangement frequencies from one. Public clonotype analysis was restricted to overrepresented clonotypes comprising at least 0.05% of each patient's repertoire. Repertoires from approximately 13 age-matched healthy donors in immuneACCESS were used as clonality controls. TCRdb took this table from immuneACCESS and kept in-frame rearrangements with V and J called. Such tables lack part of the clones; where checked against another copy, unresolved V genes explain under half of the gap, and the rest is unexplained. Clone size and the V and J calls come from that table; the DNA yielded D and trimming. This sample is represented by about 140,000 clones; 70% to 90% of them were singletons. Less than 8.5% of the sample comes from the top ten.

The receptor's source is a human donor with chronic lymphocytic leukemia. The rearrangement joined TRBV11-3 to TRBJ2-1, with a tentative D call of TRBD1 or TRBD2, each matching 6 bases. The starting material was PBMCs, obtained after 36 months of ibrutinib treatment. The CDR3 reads CASSPGGSSYNEQFF. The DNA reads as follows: TGTGCCAGCAGCCCCGGGGGCAGCTCCTACAATGAGCAGTTCTTC.